This T cell receptor beta chain derives from a study of OX40 agonist ivuxolimab in advanced cancers. Worth noting for this clone: Its target is unknown.

Germline-derived CDR1 and CDR2 are WSHSY and SAAADI. CDR3 length: 14 residues. Deletions cut 8 bases from V and 0 bases from J, with 12 bases between. Only in-frame clones appear in the TCRdb table, and some are missing; sequencing was by immunoSEQ multiplex PCR. The table includes about 64,000 clones, roughly 80% detected once. Overall study findings and caveats: CD8+ T cells were the subset that, on average, had more expanded clones than CD4+. Clonal expansion by week 6 occurred in CD4+ and CD8+ blood T cells (at 0.1 to 3.0 mg/kg).

The specimen was CD4+ or CD8+ T cells sorted from blood, collected in a trial of the OX40 agonist ivuxolimab. The receptor's source is an adult with an advanced solid tumor such as melanoma, head and neck, liver or kidney cancer. The chain has TRBV10-2 and TRBJ2-3, with no clear D. As DNA, the CDR3 is TGCGCCAGCCGCTCGGGCCTTAGCACAGATACGCAGTATTTT. It encodes CASRSGLSTDTQYF.